The clone carrying this TCR beta chain turned up a few times. Its antigen is as yet unknown. The sample comes from a study of identical twins. The study, taken as a whole, reports: Some out-of-frame alpha sequences were shared by twins, and these showed excess low generation probability. For cord blood, abundant beta clonotypes had fewer insertions, unlike memory repertoires, which showed none. Models came in too low on out-of-frame TCR alpha sharing in monozygotic twins.

The authors used template switching to add a universal primer site and gave cDNA unique molecular identifiers. TCRdb redid the calling of the 5' RACE reads with MiXCR, one entry per CDR3 protein. The top ten hold roughly 5% of the sample, which has fewer than 250,000 distinct CDR3 sequences, less than 10% seen once. The CDR3 spans 18 residues. Germline lookup yields CDR1 SGHRS and CDR2 YFSETQ. Trimming removed 4 bases from V and 13 bases from J, with 36 bases in between. The chain recombines TRBV5-1 with TRBJ2-7; D not resolved. The source is a woman aged 18-29 years in good health. Sequenced: memory (CD45RO+) T cells sorted from blood. In nucleotides, the CDR3 is TGCGCCAGCAGCCTACCGCGGTACGAAGGCACTTCAAAACAAATCGAATACTTC. Translation gives CASSLPRYEGTSKQIEYF.